One and the same sample provided the 11 T cell receptor beta chains below, sequenced in a study of regulatory T cells in long-lasting Graves disease. In building TCR beta libraries, iRepertoire HTBI primers were used together with Arm-PCR of CDR3 regions. TCRdb re-called the multiplex PCR reads through MiXCR, storing one row per CDR3 protein. The table includes approximately 360,000 distinct CDR3 sequences, 12% detected once. The time point is: newly diagnosed GD, antithyroid drugs for less than 3 months. The TCR library was prepared using RNA isolated from PBMCs. These same data were also listed under a study on T cells in Graves' hyperthyroidism and ophthalmopathy.

The sample here was peripheral blood mononuclear cells (PBMCs), taken at new diagnosis, from a patient treated with antithyroid drugs. These receptors were collected from a woman in her late teens or twenties with Graves disease.

This clonotype was recorded a few times. This chain connects TRBV4-1 to TRBJ1-5; D is possibly TRBD1 (5 bases). Per the germline V gene, CDR1 is MGHRA and CDR2 is YSYEKL. CDR3 length: 15 amino acids. V was cut by 0 bases and J by 3 bases, with 9 bases left in between. Here the CDR3 DNA reads TGCGCCAGCAGCCAAGAGGGACGGCTCAATCAGCCCCAGCATTTT. Its protein product is CASSQEGRLNQPQHF.

This clonotype occurred many times. The chain links TRBV5-5 to TRBJ2-7; 10 nucleotides agree with TRBD1. Trimming cost V 4 bases and J 6 bases; bases outside gene matches: 4. This CDR3 is 13 amino acids long. Germline-derived CDR1 and CDR2 are SGHKS and YYEKEE (reference sequence). CDR3 in DNA: TGTGCCAGCAGCGTACGGACAGGGGGCGAGCAGTACTTC. Translating it yields CASSVRTGGEQYF.

The chain uses TRBV28 and TRBJ2-7; a possible D gene is TRBD1 (6 bases). V shed 5 bases and J shed 3 bases, with 20 bases lying between them. This CDR3 spans 16 amino acids. Germline assignment: CDR1 MDHEN and CDR2 SYDVKM. This CDR3 is CASSPWAITGFYEQYF. The CDR3 bases are TGTGCCAGCAGTCCATGGGCCATAACAGGGTTCTACGAGCAGTACTTC.

This clonotype came up a few times. The V and J genes are TRBV15 and TRBJ1-1; no clear D. V was cut by 7 bases and J by 1 base, with 10 bases left in between. The length of the CDR3 is 13 residues. In germline, CDR1 is LNHNV, CDR2 YYDKDF (reference sequence). The CDR3 sequence is CATTTPWNTEAFF. CDR3 DNA: TGTGCCACCACAACACCTTGGAACACTGAAGCTTTCTTT.

In its sample, this clonotype was seen a few times. A much larger clone differs from this one at a single base, so this may be a read error. The chain couples TRBV28 to TRBJ1-2; D unclear. Per germline, CDR1 MDHEN and CDR2 SYDVKM. This CDR3 has 11 amino acids. CDR3: CASRQNCGYTF. DNA of the CDR3: TGTGCCAGCAGACAGAACTGTGGCTACACCTTC.

This clonotype was seen repeatedly, ten times or more. The chain has TRBV2 and TRBJ1-2; 10 nucleotides agree with TRBD1. CDR3 length: 14 amino acids. Losses at the gene ends were 6 bases for V and 2 bases for J; bases not matched to a gene: 3. CDR1 is SNHLY, CDR2 FYNNEI, per germline. The chain's CDR3 is CASRGDRGNYGYTF. As DNA, the CDR3 is TGTGCCAGCAGAGGGGACAGGGGAAACTATGGCTACACCTTC.

This clonotype was recorded a few times. The chain links TRBV20-1 to TRBJ1-2, with D unresolved. The CDR3 runs 16 residues. Germline CDR1 DFQATT, CDR2 SNEGSKA (reference sequence). V dropped 0 bases and J dropped 5 bases, with 19 bases sitting between them. The CDR3 coding sequence is TGCAGTGCTAGAGATAGGAACGGACGGACTGGGTATGGCTACACCTTC. This translates into CSARDRNGRTGYGYTF.

This clonotype has more than one count but fewer than ten. V is TRBV19 and J is TRBJ2-1, with TRBD2 matching over 9 bases. Trimming cost V 3 bases and J 7 bases; bases outside gene matches: 7. The germline V gene has CDR1 LNHDA and CDR2 SQIVND (reference sequence). The CDR3 has 15 residues. The CDR3 DNA reads as TGTGCCAGTAGTATTTTGGCTAGCGGGATAAATGAGCAGTTCTTC. Protein: CASSILASGINEQFF.

Worth noting for this clonotype: Just one base apart from a much larger clone, this may be a read error. This sequence joins TRBV20-1 and TRBJ2-1; D may be TRBD1 or TRBD2 (6 bases each). Germline CDR1 and CDR2: DFQATT and SNEGSKA (reference sequence). Trimming removed 0 bases from V and 10 bases from J, with 22 bases in between. The CDR3 runs 16 residues. CDR3 DNA: TGCAGTGCTAGAGATTTCGGGGGCTATCAACCCTACGAGCAGTTCTTC. As protein: CSARDFGGYQPYEQFF.

This clonotype was seen repeatedly, ten times or more. An end of the junction does not agree with germline; a read error may underlie this. The rearrangement joins TRBV2 to TRBJ2-5; TRBD2 agrees at 10 bases. Germline V CDR1 and CDR2: SNHLY, FYNNEI. This CDR3 is 15 amino acids long. The CDR3 DNA is TGTGCCAGCTATGGACTAGCGGATTTCCTAGAGGCCCAGTACTTC. It yields the protein CASYGLADFLEAQYF.

This clonotype appeared many times. The V gene is TRBV12-5, the J gene TRBJ1-1; D might be TRBD1 (5 bases). The germline CDR1 and CDR2 sequences are LGHNT and FRNRAP. Trimming left V 6 bases short and J 7 bases short, with 15 bases between. CDR3 length: 13 residues. The CDR3 DNA is TGTGCTAGTGGATACGGGACGGCCTTTGAAGCTTTCTTT. Translated, it gives CASGYGTAFEAFF.